A few counts support the clone carrying this T cell receptor beta chain. One entry per CDR3 protein results from TCRdb running MiXCR on the 5' RACE reads. The table includes about 58,000 distinct CDR3 sequences, roughly 12% detected once. This entry comes from a study of early T cells in non-severe SARS-CoV-2 infection. This CDR3 comprises 15 residues. The J segment lost 7 bases and the V segment lost 6 bases, leaving 6 bases of the junction unmatched. Germline values: CDR1 MDHEN, CDR2 SYDVKM. Material: whole blood. The receptor's source is an adult who was a healthcare worker with PCR-confirmed SARS-CoV-2 infection or an uninfected control (not recorded which). The chain has TRBV28 and TRBJ2-1; 13 bases match TRBD2. CDR3 sequence reads: CASRLGLAGQNEQFF. CDR3 bases: TGTGCCAGCAGGTTGGGACTAGCGGGACAGAATGAGCAGTTCTTC.